This passage covers 21 T cell receptor beta chains from one sample sequenced in a study of T cell responses to AZD1222 COVID-19 vaccine. Libraries were prepared by immunoSEQ multiplex PCR; TCRdb keeps only in-frame clonotypes and omits some of them. Counted here are 140,000 to 150,000 clones, about 92% occurring once; the ten biggest clones make up about 1.9%. The sample consisted of peripheral blood, taken on day 0 of AZD1222 vaccination. The receptors derive from an adult in good health.

This chain connects TRBV5-1 to TRBJ1-2; perhaps TRBD1 as D (5 bases). Trimming cost V 2 bases and J 2 bases, with 10 bases left between them. Germline lookup yields CDR1 SGHRS and CDR2 YFSETQ. CDR3 length: 14 amino acids. The CDR3 sequence is CASSLQTENYGYTF. DNA for the CDR3: TGCGCCAGCAGCTTACAGACAGAGAACTATGGCTACACCTTC.

The chain couples TRBV9 to TRBJ1-4; 11 nucleotides match TRBD1. Germline V CDR1 and CDR2: SGDLS, YYNGEE. There are 16 residues in the CDR3. Unmatched junction bases numbered 10, after V lost 4 bases and J lost 8 bases. CDR3 sequence (DNA): TGTGCCAGCAGCTCGGACAGGGGGCGGTCGGGCGAAAAACTGTTTTTT. This encodes CASSSDRGRSGEKLFF.

The rearrangement joins TRBV18 to TRBJ2-1, with a weak D call TRBD2 (5 bases). The CDR3 runs to 13 residues. V was trimmed by 3 bases and J by 3 bases, leaving 6 bases between them. Germline-derived CDR1 and CDR2 are KGHSH and LQKENI. The CDR3 sequence: CASSPRDYNEQFF. In nucleotides, the CDR3 is TGTGCCAGCTCACCCCGGGACTACAATGAGCAGTTCTTC.

This clone was seen only once. The chain couples TRBV7-2 to TRBJ1-4; TRBD1 is a possible D gene (5 bases). The germline V gene encodes CDR1 SGHTA and CDR2 FQGNSA. Trimming took 0 bases from V and 7 from J, leaving 15 bases between them. The CDR3 is 16 amino acids. CDR3 in DNA: TGTGCCAGCAGCTTAGCGCTGGGGGGGAGTGGTGAAAAACTGTTTTTT. It encodes CASSLALGGSGEKLFF.

This chain links TRBV7-3 with TRBJ2-5; D is perhaps TRBD2 (7 bases). The CDR3 loop spans 18 amino acids. CDR1 is SGHTA and CDR2 is FQGTGA in the germline V gene. V lost 0 bases to trimming and J lost 5 bases, with 22 bases between them. CDR3 amino acids: CASSLTGSAGAFRETQYF. For the CDR3, the DNA is TGTGCCAGCAGCTTAACGGGGTCGGCGGGGGCCTTTCGCGAGACCCAGTACTTC.

The chain couples TRBV7-9 to TRBJ1-1; 10 nucleotides agree with TRBD1. Germline CDR1 is SEHNR and CDR2 is FQNEAQ (reference sequence). After removal of 5 bases from V and 4 bases from J, the junction contained 7 bases not matched to a gene. There are 15 residues in the CDR3. CDR3 nucleotide sequence: TGTGCCAGCAGCCTGAGACAGGGGGCCGGCACTGAAGCTTTCTTT. This encodes CASSLRQGAGTEAFF.

The chain combines TRBV6-1 with TRBJ1-6, with no clear D. This CDR3 is 15 amino acids long. Trimming removed 1 base from V and 9 bases from J, with 13 bases in between. Per the germline V gene, CDR1 is MNHNS and CDR2 is SASEGT. The CDR3 DNA reads TGTGCCAGCAGTGAAGGCCTGGGGAGAGGTTCACCCCTCCACTTT. Translated: CASSEGLGRGSPLHF.

The chain uses TRBV7-9 and TRBJ1-4, with D possibly TRBD1 on 6 matching bases. Germline V gene data show CDR1 as SEHNR and CDR2 as FQNEAQ (reference sequence). The CDR3 totals 14 residues. V was trimmed by 1 base and J by 7 bases, leaving 10 bases between them. The CDR3 coding sequence is TGTGCCAGCAGCTTAGGGGGGCCGAGTGAAAAACTGTTTTTT. Translating gives CASSLGGPSEKLFF.

The chain couples TRBV27 to TRBJ1-6, with D perhaps matching TRBD1 (5 bases). This CDR3 spans 14 amino acids. The V gene lost 4 bases and the J gene lost 11 bases, with 15 bases spanning the gap. The germline V gene has CDR1 MNHEY and CDR2 SMNVEV (reference sequence). CDR3 sequence: CASSSGFQLTPLHF. CDR3 DNA sequence: TGTGCCAGCAGTTCAGGGTTCCAATTAACACCCCTCCACTTT.

This chain uses TRBV11-3 with TRBJ2-2, with D unclear. This CDR3 has 13 residues. The ends were cut back, 5 bases at V and 4 bases at J, with 8 bases in the middle. Germline V gene lookup returns CDR1 SGHNT and CDR2 YENEEA. This chain's CDR3 is CASSIKGTGELFF. The DNA of the CDR3 is TGTGCCAGCAGCATCAAGGGCACCGGGGAGCTGTTTTTT.

The CDR3 bases are TGTGCCAGTAGACCCAGGCCTTGGGGAAACACCATATATTTT. Residues: CASRPRPWGNTIYF. The gene calls are TRBV19 and TRBJ1-3; D not resolved. Germline-derived CDR1 and CDR2 are LNHDA and SQIVND (reference sequence). This CDR3 has 14 amino acids. The V and J ends lost 6 bases and 4 bases respectively, with 13 bases between them.

The gene calls are TRBV11-2 and TRBJ1-1; no clear D gene. The CDR3 loop spans 14 amino acids. V was clipped by 5 bases and J by 5 bases, with 15 bases between them. Germline CDR1 and CDR2: SGHAT and FQNNGV. DNA of the CDR3: TGTGCCAGCAGCCTGAATCTAGGTAGTACTGAAGCTTTCTTT. Translation gives CASSLNLGSTEAFF.

The V gene is TRBV9, the J gene TRBJ2-2; tentative D call: TRBD1 (5 bases). This CDR3 region has 11 residues. Trimming shortened V by 7 bases and J by 6 bases, and 7 bases separated the two germline ends. Germline loops: CDR1 SGDLS, CDR2 YYNGEE. The CDR3, as DNA: TGTGCCAGCGGACAATCCGGGGAGCTGTTTTTT. Encoded protein: CASGQSGELFF.

This chain uses TRBV2 with TRBJ2-5; the D gene is possibly TRBD2 (7 bases). The ends were cut back, 3 bases at V and 8 bases at J, with 13 bases in the middle. The CDR3 is made up of 13 amino acids. Germline CDR1 and CDR2: SNHLY and FYNNEI. CDR3 residues: CASSDLGGATQYF. CDR3 bases: TGTGCCAGCAGTGATTTAGGGGGGGCCACCCAGTACTTC.

In its sample, this clone was seen once. The chain has TRBV6-5 and TRBJ1-2, with D perhaps TRBD1 (5 bases). This CDR3 comprises 13 residues. The ends were cut back, 8 bases at V and 4 bases at J, with 14 bases in the middle. The V gene's germline CDR1 is MNHEY and CDR2 SVGAGI. Here the CDR3 reads CASGEGPGYGYTF. The CDR3 DNA reads as TGTGCCAGCGGAGAGGGGCCAGGCTATGGCTACACCTTC.

The V call is TRBV5-1, the J call TRBJ2-1, with D maybe TRBD1 (6 bases). Trimming shortened V by 0 bases and J by 0 bases, and 16 bases separated the two germline ends. This CDR3 has 18 amino acids. Germline CDR1 SGHRS, CDR2 YFSETQ. The CDR3 bases are TGCGCCAGCAGCTTGGACAGGGCCTTTCTAAGCTCCTACAATGAGCAGTTCTTC. Translated: CASSLDRAFLSSYNEQFF.

The CDR3 loop is CASRGTSGGAGETQYF. The CDR3, as DNA: TGCGCCAGCAGAGGGACTAGCGGGGGGGCCGGTGAGACCCAGTACTTC. The V call is TRBV5-1, the J call TRBJ2-5; 16 positions match TRBD2. CDR3 length: 16 amino acids. CDR1 SGHRS and CDR2 YFSETQ come from the germline V gene. The J segment lost 5 bases and the V segment lost 5 bases, leaving 6 bases of the junction unmatched.

The CDR3 spells CASSLAGGGNEQFF. CDR3 nucleotide sequence: TGCGCCAGCAGCTTGGCCGGAGGGGGCAATGAGCAGTTCTTC. This chain links TRBV5-1 with TRBJ2-1, with D perhaps matching TRBD1 or TRBD2 (6 bases each). Germline CDR1 SGHRS, CDR2 YFSETQ. This CDR3 comprises 14 residues. Trimming took off 0 bases at V and 6 bases at J, with 10 bases between the two ends.

This clone has only one observation. J is TRBJ1-6 and V is TRBV6-1, with a tentative D call TRBD1 (6 bases). The V gene lost 2 bases and the J gene lost 7 bases, with 18 bases spanning the gap. CDR3 length: 17 amino acids. CDR1 and CDR2 from the germline V gene are MNHNS and SASEGT. The CDR3 nucleotides read TGTGCCAGCAGTGAACCCCGAATTCGCCAGGGGAATTCACCCCTCCACTTT. Translated: CASSEPRIRQGNSPLHF.

This clone has just one count. V is TRBV4-1 and J is TRBJ1-5; D is perhaps TRBD1 (5 bases). Trimming took off 1 base at V and 4 bases at J, with 11 bases between the two ends. Germline V lookup: CDR1 MGHRA, CDR2 YSYEKL. The CDR3 loop spans 15 amino acids. CDR3 DNA: TGCGCCAGCAGCCAAGGGGGCGGAAAGAATCAGCCCCAGCATTTT. Amino acid sequence: CASSQGGGKNQPQHF.

This chain uses TRBV3-1 (or the pseudogene TRBV3-2) with TRBJ1-2, with no clear D. Germline CDR1 reads LGHDT; CDR2 reads YNNKEL (reference sequence). Trimming took off 4 bases at V and 3 bases at J, with 15 bases between the two ends. This CDR3 comprises 15 residues. Here the CDR3 reads CASSPLVSVDYGYTF. For the CDR3, the DNA is TGTGCCAGCAGCCCCCTAGTGTCCGTGGACTATGGCTACACCTTC.